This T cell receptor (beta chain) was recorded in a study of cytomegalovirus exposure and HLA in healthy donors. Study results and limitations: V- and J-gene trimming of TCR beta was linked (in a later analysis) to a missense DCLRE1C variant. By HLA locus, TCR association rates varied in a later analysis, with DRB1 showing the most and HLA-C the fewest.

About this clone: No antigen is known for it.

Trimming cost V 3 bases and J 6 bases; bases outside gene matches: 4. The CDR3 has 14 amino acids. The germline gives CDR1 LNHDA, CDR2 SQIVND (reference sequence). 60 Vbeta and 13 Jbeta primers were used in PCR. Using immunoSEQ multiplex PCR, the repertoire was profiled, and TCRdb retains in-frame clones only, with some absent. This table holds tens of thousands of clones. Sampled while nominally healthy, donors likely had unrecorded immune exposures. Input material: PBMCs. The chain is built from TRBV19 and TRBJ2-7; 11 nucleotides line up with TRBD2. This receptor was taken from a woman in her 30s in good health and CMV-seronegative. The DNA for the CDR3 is TGTGCCAGTAGTATGGGACTAGCGGACTTCGAGCAGTACTTC. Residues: CASSMGLADFEQYF.